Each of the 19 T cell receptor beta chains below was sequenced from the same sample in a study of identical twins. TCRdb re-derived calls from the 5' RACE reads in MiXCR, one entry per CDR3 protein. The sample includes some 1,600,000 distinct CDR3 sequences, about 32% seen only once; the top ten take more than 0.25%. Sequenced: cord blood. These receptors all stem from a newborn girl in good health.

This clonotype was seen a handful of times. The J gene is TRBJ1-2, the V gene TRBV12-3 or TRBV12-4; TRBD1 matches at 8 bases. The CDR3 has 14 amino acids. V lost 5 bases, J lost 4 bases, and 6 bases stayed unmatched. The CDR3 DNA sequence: TGTGCCAGCAGTGCTTACACAGGGGGCTATGGCTACACCTTC. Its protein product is CASSAYTGGYGYTF.

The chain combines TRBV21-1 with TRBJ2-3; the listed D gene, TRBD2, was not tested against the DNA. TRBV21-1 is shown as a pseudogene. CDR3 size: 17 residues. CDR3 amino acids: CASSKDGGKGSTDTQYF. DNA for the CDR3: TGTGCCAGCAGCAAAGATGGAGGGAAGGGTAGCACAGATACGCAGTATTTT.

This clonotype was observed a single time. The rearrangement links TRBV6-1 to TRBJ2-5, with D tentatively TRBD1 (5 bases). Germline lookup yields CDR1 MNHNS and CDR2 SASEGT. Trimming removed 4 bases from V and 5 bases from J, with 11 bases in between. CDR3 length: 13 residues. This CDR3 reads CASSVRGTETQYF. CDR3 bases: TGTGCCAGCAGTGTAAGGGGCACGGAGACCCAGTACTTC.

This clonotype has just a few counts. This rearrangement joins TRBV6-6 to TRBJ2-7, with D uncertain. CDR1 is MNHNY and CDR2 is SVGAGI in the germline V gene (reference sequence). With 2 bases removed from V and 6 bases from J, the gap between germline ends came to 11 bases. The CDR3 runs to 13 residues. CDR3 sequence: CASSYPEGSEQYF. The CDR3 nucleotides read TGTGCCAGCAGTTACCCAGAAGGGTCCGAGCAGTACTTC.

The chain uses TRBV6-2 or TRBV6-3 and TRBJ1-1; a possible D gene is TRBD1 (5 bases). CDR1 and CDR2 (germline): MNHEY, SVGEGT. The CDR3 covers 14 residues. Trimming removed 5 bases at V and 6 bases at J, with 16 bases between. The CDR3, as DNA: TGTGCCAGCAGTACCCAGGGTCAGGGACCTGAAGCTTTCTTT. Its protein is CASSTQGQGPEAFF.

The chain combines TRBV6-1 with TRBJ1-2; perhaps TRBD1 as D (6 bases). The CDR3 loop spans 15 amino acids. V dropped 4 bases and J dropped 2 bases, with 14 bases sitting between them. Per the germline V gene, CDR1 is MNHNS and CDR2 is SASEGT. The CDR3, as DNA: TGTGCCAGCAGTGGCATCAGGGGAGTCAACTATGGCTACACCTTC. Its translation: CASSGIRGVNYGYTF.

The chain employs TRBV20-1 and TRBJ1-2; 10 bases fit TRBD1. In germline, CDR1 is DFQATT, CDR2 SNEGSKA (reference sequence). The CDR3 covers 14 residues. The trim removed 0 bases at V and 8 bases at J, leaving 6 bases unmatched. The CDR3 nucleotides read TGCAGTGCTAGAGATCGGGACAGGGGTTTGGGCTACACCTTC. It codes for CSARDRDRGLGYTF.

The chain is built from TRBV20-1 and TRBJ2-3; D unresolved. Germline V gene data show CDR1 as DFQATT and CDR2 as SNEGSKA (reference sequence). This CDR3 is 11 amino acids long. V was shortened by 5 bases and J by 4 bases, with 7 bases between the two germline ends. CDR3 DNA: TGCAGTGCTTCCACCCCAGATACGCAGTATTTT. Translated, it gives CSASTPDTQYF.

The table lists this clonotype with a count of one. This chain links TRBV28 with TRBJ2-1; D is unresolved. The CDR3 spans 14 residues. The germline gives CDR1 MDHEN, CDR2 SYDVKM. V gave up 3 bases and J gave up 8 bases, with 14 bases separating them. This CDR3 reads CASSLFDQFDEQFF. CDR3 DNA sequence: TGTGCCAGCAGTTTGTTTGACCAGTTTGATGAGCAGTTCTTC.

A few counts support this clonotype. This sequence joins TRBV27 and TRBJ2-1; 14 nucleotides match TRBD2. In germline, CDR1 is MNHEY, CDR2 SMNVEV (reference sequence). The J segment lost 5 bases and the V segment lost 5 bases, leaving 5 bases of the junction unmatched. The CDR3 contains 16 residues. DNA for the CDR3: TGTGCCAGCAGTCGCCGGGGACTAGCGGGAGACAATGAGCAGTTCTTC. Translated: CASSRRGLAGDNEQFF.

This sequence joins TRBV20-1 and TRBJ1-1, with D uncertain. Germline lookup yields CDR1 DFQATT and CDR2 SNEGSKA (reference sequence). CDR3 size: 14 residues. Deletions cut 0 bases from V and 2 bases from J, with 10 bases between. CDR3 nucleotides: TGCAGTGCTAGAGATTGGCAGCATAACACTGAAGCTTTCTTT. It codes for CSARDWQHNTEAFF.

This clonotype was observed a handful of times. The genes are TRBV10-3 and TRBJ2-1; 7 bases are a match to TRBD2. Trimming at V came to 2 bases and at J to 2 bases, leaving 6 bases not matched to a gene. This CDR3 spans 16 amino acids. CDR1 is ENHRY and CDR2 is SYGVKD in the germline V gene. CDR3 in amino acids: CAISEIWEGPYNEQFF. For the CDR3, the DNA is TGTGCCATCAGTGAGATTTGGGAGGGCCCCTACAATGAGCAGTTCTTC.

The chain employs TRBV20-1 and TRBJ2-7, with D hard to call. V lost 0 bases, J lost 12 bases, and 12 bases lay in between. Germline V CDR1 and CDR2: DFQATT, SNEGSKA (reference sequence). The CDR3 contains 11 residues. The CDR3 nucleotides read TGCAGTGCTAGAGATTTAAGCCACCTGTACTTC. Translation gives CSARDLSHLYF.

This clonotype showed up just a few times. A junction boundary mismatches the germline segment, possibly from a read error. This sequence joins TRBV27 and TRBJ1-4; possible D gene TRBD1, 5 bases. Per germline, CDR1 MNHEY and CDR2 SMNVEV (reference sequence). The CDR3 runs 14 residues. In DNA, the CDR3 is TGTGCCAGCAGCCCGGAGGGGCTCAATGAAAAGCTGTTTTTT. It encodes CASSPEGLNEKLFF.

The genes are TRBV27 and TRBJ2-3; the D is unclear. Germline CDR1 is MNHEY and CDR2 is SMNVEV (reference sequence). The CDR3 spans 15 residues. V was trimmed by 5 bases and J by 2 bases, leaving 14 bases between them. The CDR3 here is CASSPPQGHTDTQYF. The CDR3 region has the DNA TGTGCCAGCAGTCCCCCACAAGGGCACACAGATACGCAGTATTTT.

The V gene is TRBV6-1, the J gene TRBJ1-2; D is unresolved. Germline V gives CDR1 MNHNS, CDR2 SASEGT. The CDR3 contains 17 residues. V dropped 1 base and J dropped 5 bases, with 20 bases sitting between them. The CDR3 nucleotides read TGTGCCAGCAGTGAAGGTCGAATCGGGCGGACGAGATATGGCTACACCTTC. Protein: CASSEGRIGRTRYGYTF.

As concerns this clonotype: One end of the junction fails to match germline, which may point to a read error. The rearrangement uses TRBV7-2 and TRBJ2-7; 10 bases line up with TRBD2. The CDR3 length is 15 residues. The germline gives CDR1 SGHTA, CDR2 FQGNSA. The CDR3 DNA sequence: TGTGCCAGCAGTTTAGAGCGGGGGGGCCCCTACGAGCAGTACTTC. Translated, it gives CASSLERGGPYEQYF.

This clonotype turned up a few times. CDR3 coding DNA: TGTGCCAGCAGTGGGGGGACAGGGCAAGAGACCCAGTACTTC. It is translated as CASSGGTGQETQYF. The V call is TRBV6-1, the J call TRBJ2-5; 9 bases are shared with TRBD1. V lost 4 bases, J lost 2 bases, and 2 bases stayed unmatched. The CDR3 loop spans 14 amino acids. Germline CDR1 is MNHNS and CDR2 is SASEGT.

The CDR3 sequence: CASSFRDRRQITEAFF. The CDR3, as DNA: TGTGCCAGCAGCTTCCGGGACAGACGCCAGATCACTGAAGCTTTCTTT. The chain combines TRBV7-8 with TRBJ1-1; TRBD1 matches 7 bases. The V and J ends lost 3 bases and 4 bases, in that order; junction bases with no gene match: 11. The CDR3 sequence is 16 residues long. Germline CDR1 reads SGHVS; CDR2 reads FQNEAQ.